This is a list of T cell receptor beta chains from one sample in a study of human T cells and chemical hapten exposure. TCRdb passed the RACE reads through MiXCR, listing each CDR3 protein once. The profile shows about 190,000 distinct CDR3 sequences, around 23% of them singletons. Source: whole blood, taken in connection with sensitization to the hapten diphenylcyclopropenone (DPC). These receptors were collected from a woman aged 40 to 50 with alopecia areata. Some clones in this sample may be carry-over from other donors' samples. The CDR3 runs from the conserved cysteine through the conserved F or W. D genes are given only for firm matches. Size values are once, few and many counts, or a class for expanded clones, and some rows have none.

TRBJ2-3 many TRBV20-1 TRBD2 CSASPLSGRAKGDTQYF TGCAGTGCTAGCCCACTTAGCGGGAGGGCCAAAGGAGATACGCAGTATTTT
TRBJ2-7 . TRBV12-3/TRBV12-4 TRBD1 CASSSTGSEQYF TGTGCCAGCAGTTCGACAGGGTCCGAGCAGTACTTC
TRBJ2-7 . TRBV7-9 . CASSFGAGPKQYF TGTGCCAGCAGCTTTGGGGCAGGGCCGAAGCAGTACTTC
TRBJ2-1 . TRBV7-9 . CASSSGLLYNEQFF TGTGCCAGCAGTTCGGGACTCCTGTACAATGAGCAGTTCTTC
TRBJ1-4 . TRBV4-3 . CASSQAVNGNWVKLFF TGCGCCAGCAGCCAGGCGGTTAACGGGAATTGGGTAAAACTGTTTTTT
TRBJ2-2 . TRBV5-1 TRBD2 CASSLGGLAGLHRNTGELFF TGCGCCAGCAGCTTGGGGGGACTAGCGGGTCTCCATAGGAACACCGGGGAGCTGTTTTTT
TRBJ1-1 few TRBV20-1 . CSARGGGLNTEAFF TGCAGTGCTAGAGGGGGAGGGCTAAACACTGAAGCTTTCTTT
TRBJ1-5 . TRBV29-1 TRBD1 CSVKDRGGQPQHF TGCAGCGTTAAAGACAGGGGGGGTCAGCCCCAGCATTTT
TRBJ2-7 . TRBV28 TRBD2 CASKRPAGDEQYF TGTGCCAGCAAACGCCCGGCGGGGGACGAGCAGTACTTC
TRBJ2-5 . TRBV3-1 . CASSQAGSETQYF TGTGCCAGCAGCCAAGCCGGTTCAGAGACCCAGTACTTC
TRBJ2-7 . TRBV5-1 . CASSPATSLRLYEQYF TGCGCCAGCAGCCCTGCAACGTCTTTAAGGTTATACGAGCAGTACTTC
TRBJ2-5 few TRBV18 TRBD1 CASSPLGDRERETQYF TGTGCCAGCTCACCACTGGGAGACAGGGAACGTGAGACCCAGTACTTC
TRBJ1-1 . TRBV29-1 TRBD1 CSVKTGVNTEAFF TGCAGCGTGAAGACAGGGGTGAACACTGAAGCTTTCTTT
TRBJ2-7 . TRBV12-3/TRBV12-4 . CASSFLGYEQYF TGTGCCAGCAGTTTTCTAGGGTACGAGCAGTACTTC
TRBJ2-5 few TRBV12-3/TRBV12-4 . CASSPRASGPAQETQYF TGTGCCAGCAGCCCCCGGGCAAGCGGGCCGGCTCAAGAGACCCAGTACTTC
TRBJ1-1 few TRBV20-1 . CSAHHVNTEAFF TGCAGTGCCCACCATGTGAACACTGAAGCTTTCTTT
TRBJ1-2 many TRBV5-1 TRBD1 CASSYLQGTGYTF TGCGCCAGCAGCTACTTACAGGGGACTGGCTACACCTTC
TRBJ2-3 . TRBV6-1 TRBD2 CASGLAGADTQYF TGTGCCAGCGGGCTAGCGGGAGCAGATACGCAGTATTTT
TRBJ2-2 few TRBV12-3/TRBV12-4 . CASRLRENTGELFF TGTGCCAGCAGACTCCGGGAGAACACCGGGGAGCTGTTTTTT
TRBJ1-5 . TRBV6-2/TRBV6-3 . CASSHRQDQPQHF TGTGCCAGCAGCCATAGACAGGACCAGCCCCAGCATTTT
TRBJ2-3 . TRBV5-1 TRBD2 CASSPTSASTDTQYF TGCGCCAGCAGTCCAACTAGCGCCAGCACAGATACGCAGTATTTT
TRBJ2-7 . TRBV10-3 . CAISAGGSSYEQYF TGTGCCATCAGTGCCGGCGGGTCCTCCTACGAGCAGTACTTC
TRBJ2-1 . TRBV29-1 . CSAEGPWGDRLNEQFF TGCAGCGCTGAGGGGCCGTGGGGGGATCGCCTCAATGAGCAGTTCTTC
TRBJ2-3 few TRBV4-2 TRBD2 CASSQGTLAGQYDTQYF TGTGCCAGCAGCCAAGGAACCCTAGCGGGACAGTATGATACGCAGTATTTT
TRBJ1-2 few TRBV4-1 . CASSQEGYYGYTF TGCGCCAGCAGCCAAGAGGGGTACTATGGCTACACCTTC
TRBJ2-1 few TRBV20-1 . CSAIKIWPSTVEQFF TGCAGTGCTATTAAAATTTGGCCTAGCACGGTTGAGCAGTTCTTC
TRBJ1-5 . TRBV28 . CASSPDRVGNQPQHF TGTGCCAGCAGCCCCGACAGAGTCGGCAATCAGCCCCAGCATTTT
TRBJ1-2 . TRBV28 TRBD1 CASSSPRTGGYGYTF TGTGCCAGCAGTTCTCCCAGGACAGGGGGTTATGGCTACACCTTC
TRBJ2-1 few TRBV28 . CASSPWTVPNEQFF TGTGCCAGCAGTCCTTGGACCGTCCCAAATGAGCAGTTCTTC
TRBJ2-3 . TRBV24-1 . CATSSRGRGTDTQYF TGTGCCACCAGTTCACGAGGGCGTGGCACAGATACGCAGTATTTT
TRBJ2-7 few TRBV3-1 . CASGSRTGEQYF TGTGCCAGCGGGTCACGAACAGGAGAGCAGTACTTC
TRBJ2-7 many TRBV20-1 . CSAIKTSSYEQYF TGCAGTGCTATAAAAACTAGCTCCTACGAGCAGTACTTC
TRBJ2-3 . TRBV7-9 TRBD1 CASSLGGTGGNTQYF TGTGCCAGCAGCTTAGGCGGGACAGGGGGAAATACGCAGTATTTT
TRBJ2-3 . TRBV20-1 . CSATTGNTDTQYF TGCAGTGCTACCACCGGGAACACAGATACGCAGTATTTT
TRBJ2-3 many TRBV7-8 . CASSFNTDTQYF TGTGCCAGCAGCTTCAACACAGATACGCAGTATTTT
TRBJ2-3 . TRBV6-5 TRBD2 CASSSQGLATDTQYF TGTGCCAGCAGCTCGCAGGGACTAGCGACAGATACGCAGTATTTT